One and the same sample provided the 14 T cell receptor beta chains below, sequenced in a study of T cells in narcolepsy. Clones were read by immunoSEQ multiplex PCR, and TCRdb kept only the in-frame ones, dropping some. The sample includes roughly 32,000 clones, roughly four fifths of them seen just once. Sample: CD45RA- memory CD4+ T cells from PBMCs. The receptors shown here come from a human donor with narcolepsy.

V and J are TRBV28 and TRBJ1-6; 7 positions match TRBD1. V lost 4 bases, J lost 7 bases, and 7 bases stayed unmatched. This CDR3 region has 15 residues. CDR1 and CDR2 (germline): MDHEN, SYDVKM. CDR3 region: CASSWGAGGNSPLHF. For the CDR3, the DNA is TGTGCCAGCAGTTGGGGAGCAGGGGGAAATTCACCCCTCCACTTT.

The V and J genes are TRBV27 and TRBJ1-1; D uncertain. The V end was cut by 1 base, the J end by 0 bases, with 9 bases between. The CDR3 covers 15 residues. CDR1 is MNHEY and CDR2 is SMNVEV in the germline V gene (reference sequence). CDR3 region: CASSLFPEMNTEAFF. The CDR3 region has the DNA TGTGCCAGCAGTTTATTCCCAGAAATGAACACTGAAGCTTTCTTT.

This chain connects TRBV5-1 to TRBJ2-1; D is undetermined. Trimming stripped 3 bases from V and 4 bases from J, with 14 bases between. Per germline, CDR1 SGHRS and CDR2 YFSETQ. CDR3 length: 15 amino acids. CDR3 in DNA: TGCGCCAGCAGCTCTGGCCAGGCGGATTACAATGAGCAGTTCTTC. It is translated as CASSSGQADYNEQFF.

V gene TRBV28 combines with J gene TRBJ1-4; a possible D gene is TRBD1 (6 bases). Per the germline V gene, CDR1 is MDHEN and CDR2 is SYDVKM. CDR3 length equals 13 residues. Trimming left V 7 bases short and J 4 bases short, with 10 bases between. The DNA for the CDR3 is TGTGCCAGCACCCAGGGGTTTAATGAAAAACTGTTTTTT. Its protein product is CASTQGFNEKLFF.

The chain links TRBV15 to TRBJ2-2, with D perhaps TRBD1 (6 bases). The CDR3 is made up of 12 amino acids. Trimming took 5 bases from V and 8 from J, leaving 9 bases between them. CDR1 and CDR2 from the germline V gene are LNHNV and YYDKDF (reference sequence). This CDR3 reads CATSVQGGELFF. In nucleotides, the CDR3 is TGTGCCACCAGCGTACAGGGTGGGGAGCTGTTTTTT. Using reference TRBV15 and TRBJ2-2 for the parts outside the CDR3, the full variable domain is DAMVIQNPRYQVTQFGKPVTLSCSQTLNHNVMYWYQQKSSQAPKLLFHYYDKDFNNEADTPDNFQSRRPNTSFCFLDIRSPGLGDTAMYLCATSVQGGELFFGEGSRLTVL.

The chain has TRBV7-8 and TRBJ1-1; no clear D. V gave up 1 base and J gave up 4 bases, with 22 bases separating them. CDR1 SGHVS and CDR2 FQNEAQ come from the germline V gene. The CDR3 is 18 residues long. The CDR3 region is CASSLVQRKVSLGTEAFF. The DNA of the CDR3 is TGTGCCAGCAGCTTAGTTCAAAGGAAGGTTAGCCTGGGCACTGAAGCTTTCTTT.

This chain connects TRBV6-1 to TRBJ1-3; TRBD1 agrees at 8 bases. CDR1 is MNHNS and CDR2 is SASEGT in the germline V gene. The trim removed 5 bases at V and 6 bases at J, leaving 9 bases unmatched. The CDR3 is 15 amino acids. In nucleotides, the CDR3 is TGTGCCAGCAGTCCCAGGGGTCAGGGGGCAAACACCATATATTTT. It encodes CASSPRGQGANTIYF.

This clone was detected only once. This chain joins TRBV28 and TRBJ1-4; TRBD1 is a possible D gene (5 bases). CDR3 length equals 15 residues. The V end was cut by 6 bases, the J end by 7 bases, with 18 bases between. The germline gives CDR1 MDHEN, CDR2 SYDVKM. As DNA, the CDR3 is TGTGCCAGCAGCAATTTGGGAGGGGCAATTGAAAAACTGTTTTTT. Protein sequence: CASSNLGGAIEKLFF.

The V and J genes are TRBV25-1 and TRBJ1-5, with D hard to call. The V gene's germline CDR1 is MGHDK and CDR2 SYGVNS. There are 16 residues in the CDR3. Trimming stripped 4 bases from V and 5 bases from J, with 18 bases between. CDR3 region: CASSGPYWASHQPQHF. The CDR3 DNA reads TGTGCCAGCAGTGGCCCATACTGGGCTTCCCATCAGCCCCAGCATTTT.

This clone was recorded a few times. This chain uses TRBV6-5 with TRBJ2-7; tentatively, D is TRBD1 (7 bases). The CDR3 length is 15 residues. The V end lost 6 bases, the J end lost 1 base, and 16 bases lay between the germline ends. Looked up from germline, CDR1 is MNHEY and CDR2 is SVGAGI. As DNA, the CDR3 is TGTGCCAGCAGATTACAGGGGACTTTATCCTACGAGCAGTACTTC. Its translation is CASRLQGTLSYEQYF.

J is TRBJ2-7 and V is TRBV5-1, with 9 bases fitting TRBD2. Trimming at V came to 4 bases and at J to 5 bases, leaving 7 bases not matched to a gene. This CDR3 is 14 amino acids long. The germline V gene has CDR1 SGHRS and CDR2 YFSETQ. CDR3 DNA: TGCGCCAGCAGCCTAAGCGGGGGGCGAAACGAGCAGTACTTC. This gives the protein CASSLSGGRNEQYF.

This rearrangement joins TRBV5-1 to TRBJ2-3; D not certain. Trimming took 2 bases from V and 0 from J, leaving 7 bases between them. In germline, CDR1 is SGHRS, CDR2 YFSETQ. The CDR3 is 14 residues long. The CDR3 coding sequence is TGCGCCAGCAGCTTCTCCGTAAGCACAGATACGCAGTATTTT. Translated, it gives CASSFSVSTDTQYF.

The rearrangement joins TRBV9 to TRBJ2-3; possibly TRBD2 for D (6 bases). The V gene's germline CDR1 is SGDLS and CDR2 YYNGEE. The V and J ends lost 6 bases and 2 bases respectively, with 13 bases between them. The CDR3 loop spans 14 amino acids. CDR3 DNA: TGTGCCAGCAAGGGGACTTTCCTCACAGATACGCAGTATTTT. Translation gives CASKGTFLTDTQYF.

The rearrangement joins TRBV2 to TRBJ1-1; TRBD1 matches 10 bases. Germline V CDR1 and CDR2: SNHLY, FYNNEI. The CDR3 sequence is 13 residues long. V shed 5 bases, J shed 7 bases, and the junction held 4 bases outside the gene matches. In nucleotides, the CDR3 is TGTGCCAGCAGTCGGGGGACAGGGGTTGAAGCTTTCTTT. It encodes CASSRGTGVEAFF.